Shown below are 3 T cell receptor beta chains from a single sample sequenced in a study of shared clonotypes between healthy human individuals. Repertoires were generated with immunoSEQ multiplex PCR, while TCRdb's copy carries only in-frame clones and drops some. The sample yields roughly 410,000 clones, 90% to 97% seen once. Sequencing was done on a sample of memory CD8+ T cells sorted from blood. Sample subset: CD45RO+ cells pooled with CCR7-negative TemRA cells. All receptors come from a man aged 25-45 years in good health.

The CDR3 spells CASSLMGNQPQHF. In DNA, the CDR3 is TGTGCCAGCAGTTTAATGGGGAATCAGCCCCAGCATTTT. The V call is TRBV28, the J call TRBJ1-5; D is unresolved. Germline assignment: CDR1 MDHEN and CDR2 SYDVKM. V gave up 2 bases and J gave up 4 bases, with 6 bases separating them. The CDR3 has 13 residues.

The chain employs TRBV18 and TRBJ2-7, with D tentatively TRBD1 (5 bases). The V end was cut by 2 bases, the J end by 6 bases, with 17 bases between. The CDR3 is 15 amino acids. CDR1 and CDR2 (germline): KGHSH, LQKENI. CDR3 DNA: TGTGCCAGCTCACCAGGGGCTAGTCTCGGAAGCGAGCAGTACTTC. It is translated as CASSPGASLGSEQYF.

The chain couples TRBV5-6 to TRBJ2-1; D gene ambiguous. V lost 1 base, J lost 3 bases, and 5 bases lay in between. The CDR3 consists of 13 residues. CDR1 and CDR2 (germline): SGHDT, YYEEEE. This CDR3 is CASSLTFYNEQFF. Written as DNA, the CDR3 is TGTGCCAGCAGCTTGACCTTCTACAATGAGCAGTTCTTC.